These 5 T cell receptor beta chains originate from one sample sequenced in a study of shared clonotypes between healthy human individuals. The naive CD8 population came from CD45RO-negative cells selected for CCR7, without terminally differentiated effector memory CD45RA+ cells. The data were produced by immunoSEQ multiplex PCR, yet TCRdb's version contains in-frame clones alone and is incomplete. The sample carries almost 700,000 clones, about 92% recorded once. Specimen: naive CD8+ T cells sorted from blood. The receptors come from a man younger than 40 in good health.

V and J are TRBV19 and TRBJ1-5; possible D gene TRBD1, 5 bases. The CDR3 is made up of 19 amino acids. V was pared by 5 bases and J by 0 bases, with 23 bases between. CDR1 is LNHDA and CDR2 is SQIVND in the germline V gene (reference sequence). The CDR3: CASSEPGTRNLDSNQPQHF. CDR3 DNA sequence: TGTGCCAGTAGTGAACCGGGGACCCGGAATCTTGATAGCAATCAGCCCCAGCATTTT.

This rearrangement joins TRBV7-9 to TRBJ2-4; a weak D match, TRBD1 (6 bases). Trimming cost V 5 bases and J 7 bases, with 9 bases left between them. The CDR3 covers 12 residues. Germline assignment: CDR1 SEHNR and CDR2 FQNEAQ (reference sequence). CDR3: CASSEDSNIQYF. DNA of the CDR3: TGTGCCAGCAGCGAGGACAGTAACATTCAGTACTTC. Full variable domain (rest looked up from reference TRBV7-9 and TRBJ2-4): DTGVSQNPRHKITKRGQNVTFRCDPISEHNRLYWYRQTLGQGPEFLTYFQNEAQLEKSRLLSDRFSAERPKGSFSTLEIQRTEQGDSAMYLCASSEDSNIQYFGAGTRLSVL.

The chain couples TRBV7-9 to TRBJ2-5; 7 positions agree with TRBD1. The CDR3 runs 14 residues. Germline-derived CDR1 and CDR2 are SEHNR and FQNEAQ (reference sequence). V was clipped by 6 bases and J by 4 bases; unmatched bases: 8. CDR3: CASSLRGGGETQYF. The DNA of the CDR3 is TGTGCCAGCAGTTTAAGAGGGGGCGGAGAGACCCAGTACTTC.

This clone was picked up one time. This sequence joins TRBV7-6 and TRBJ2-7; D is unresolved. Germline CDR1 reads SGHVS; CDR2 reads FNYEAQ. The CDR3 extends over 13 amino acids. Trimming cost V 0 bases and J 7 bases, with 10 bases left between them. The CDR3 spells CASSLAFTREQYF. The CDR3 coding sequence is TGTGCCAGCAGCTTAGCGTTTACCAGGGAGCAGTACTTC.

The rearrangement joins TRBV11-2 to TRBJ2-7; D might be TRBD1 or TRBD2, each matching 5 bases. The CDR3 extends over 14 amino acids. V shed 4 bases and J shed 2 bases, with 12 bases lying between them. Germline V gives CDR1 SGHAT, CDR2 FQNNGV. The CDR3 bases are TGTGCCAGCAGCTACGGTGGGGGTGCCTACGAGCAGTACTTC. This gives the protein CASSYGGGAYEQYF.